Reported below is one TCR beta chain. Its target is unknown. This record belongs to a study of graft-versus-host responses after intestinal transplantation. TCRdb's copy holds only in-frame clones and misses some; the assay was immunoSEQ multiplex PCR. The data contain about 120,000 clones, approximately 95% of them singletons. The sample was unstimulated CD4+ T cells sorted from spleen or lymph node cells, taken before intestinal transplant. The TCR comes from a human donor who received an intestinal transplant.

The CDR3 nucleotides are TGCGCCAGCAGCTTGACAACACCCCCGGGACTAGACGAGCAGTACTTC. Encoded protein: CASSLTTPPGLDEQYF. The V and J genes are TRBV5-1 and TRBJ2-7; 8 nucleotides match TRBD2. Germline CDR1 reads SGHRS; CDR2 reads YFSETQ. V was clipped by 1 base and J by 5 bases; unmatched bases: 11. The CDR3 spans 16 residues.